This T cell receptor (beta chain) was sequenced for a study of T-cell reconstitution after alpha-beta-depleted transplantation in children. Study findings and constraints: Reported findings indicate that, about two months after transplant, alpha-beta T cells came from several hundred expanded clones, which were derived from non-depleted graft cells. After one year, T-cell counts and TCRbeta diversity mostly came from new T cells.

This clonotype was detected only a few times. The antigen is not known. During its preparation, the TCRbeta library received unique molecular identifiers. MiXCR, applied by TCRdb to the PCR reads, yields one record per CDR3 protein. The table has 90,000 to 150,000 distinct CDR3 sequences, more than 20% seen once; the top ten hold roughly a tenth. CDR3 size: 15 residues. From germline, CDR1 is MGHDK and CDR2 SYGVNS. Trimming cost V 4 bases and J 3 bases, with 15 bases left between them. The sample in question was PBMCs, mostly from graft donor cells, obtained 180 days after TCRalphabeta/CD19-depleted stem cell transplant. This sequence originates from a male patient aged 2 to 9 who had a stem cell transplant for chronic granulomatous disease, so the T cells may come from the graft donor. The rearrangement joins TRBV25-1 to TRBJ2-5; tentatively, D is TRBD2 (7 bases). CDR3 DNA: TGTGCCAGCAGTGCCCGTCCGGGGGGCAAAGAGACCCAGTACTTC. Translated, it gives CASSARPGGKETQYF. Drawing the rest from reference TRBV25-1 and TRBJ2-5, the complete variable domain is EADIYQTPRYLVIGTGKKITLECSQTMGHDKMYWYQQDPGMELHLIHYSYGVNSTEKGDLSSESTVSRIRTEHFPLTLESARPSHTSQYLCASSARPGGKETQYFGPGTRLLVL.